This entry lists 26 T cell receptor beta chains sequenced from one sample in a study of OX40 agonist ivuxolimab in advanced cancers. The protocol was immunoSEQ multiplex PCR, while the TCRdb copy is restricted to in-frame clones and leaves out a portion. The sample records more than 60,000 clones, 84% being singletons. Sequenced here: CD4+ or CD8+ T cells sorted from blood, sampled in a trial of the OX40 agonist ivuxolimab. The origin of the receptors is an adult with an advanced solid tumor such as melanoma, head and neck, liver or kidney cancer.

CDR3 residues: CAWSVDTPAYEQYF. The DNA of the CDR3 is TGTGCCTGGAGTGTGGACACTCCAGCCTACGAGCAGTACTTC. This chain uses TRBV30 with TRBJ2-7; possibly TRBD1 for D (5 bases). Germline V gives CDR1 GTSNPN, CDR2 SVGIG (reference sequence). The CDR3 is 14 residues long. V was trimmed by 0 bases and J by 2 bases, leaving 11 bases between them.

CDR3 in DNA: TGTGCCAGCAGCAAGTCCTCCCGGTGGTCAGGATCTGGAAACACCATATATTTT. This codes for CASSKSSRWSGSGNTIYF. The chain uses TRBV21-1 and TRBJ1-3; the table's TRBD1 call for D was not verified on the DNA. TRBV21-1 constitutes a pseudogene. The CDR3 runs 18 residues.

V and J are TRBV10-2 and TRBJ2-5; possible D gene TRBD2, 5 bases. Between the trimmed V and J ends, which lost 3 bases and 11 bases, there was a span of 10 bases. CDR3 length: 11 residues. The germline V gene has CDR1 WSHSY and CDR2 SAAADI. The CDR3 protein is CASSELGEQYF. CDR3 coding DNA: TGCGCCAGCAGTGAATTGGGAGAGCAGTACTTC.

The rearrangement links TRBV4-3 to TRBJ2-5; 7 bases fit TRBD1. Germline loops: CDR1 LGHNA, CDR2 YSLEER. The CDR3 loop spans 16 amino acids. Losses at the gene ends were 1 base for V and 5 bases for J; bases not matched to a gene: 10. The CDR3 DNA reads TGCGCCAGCAGCCAAGCTGGGACAGAGACTTGGGAGACCCAGTACTTC. Its protein product is CASSQAGTETWETQYF.

V and J are TRBV7-7 and TRBJ2-5, with TRBD1 matching over 7 bases. V was clipped by 4 bases and J by 0 bases; unmatched bases: 2. The CDR3 has 14 residues. The germline gives CDR1 SSHAT, CDR2 FNYEAQ (reference sequence). This chain's CDR3 is CASSSGTDQETQYF. CDR3 nucleotides: TGTGCCAGCAGCTCCGGGACAGACCAAGAGACCCAGTACTTC.

This clone was seen just once. This sequence joins TRBV7-2 and TRBJ1-6; no definite D call. Germline loops: CDR1 SGHTA, CDR2 FQGNSA. V was shortened by 3 bases and J by 7 bases, with 10 bases between the two germline ends. The CDR3 totals 14 residues. In nucleotides, the CDR3 is TGTGCCAGCAGCTTTACGTCAGTAAATTCACCCCTCCACTTT. Protein product: CASSFTSVNSPLHF.

V usage is TRBV2 and J usage is TRBJ2-2; perhaps TRBD1 as D (6 bases). The CDR3 length is 13 residues. Trimming pared 5 bases from V and 6 bases from J, leaving 10 bases between. Per the germline V gene, CDR1 is SNHLY and CDR2 is FYNNEI. The CDR3 reads CASSSQGAGELFF. CDR3 bases: TGTGCCAGCAGTTCACAGGGCGCCGGGGAGCTGTTTTTT.

The gene calls are TRBV5-1 and TRBJ1-1, with a tentative D call TRBD1 (6 bases). The CDR3 length is 14 residues. The ends were cut back, 5 bases at V and 0 bases at J, with 11 bases in the middle. CDR1 SGHRS and CDR2 YFSETQ come from the germline V gene. The CDR3 sequence: CASRIGGVNTEAFF. The CDR3 DNA reads TGCGCCAGCAGAATTGGGGGCGTGAACACTGAAGCTTTCTTT.

The chain uses TRBV9 and TRBJ2-2; D remains unclear. Trimming cost V 0 bases and J 0 bases, with 9 bases left between them. This CDR3 comprises 16 residues. CDR1 SGDLS and CDR2 YYNGEE come from the germline V gene. CDR3 DNA: TGTGCCAGCAGCGTAGTTGCGTTTGCGAACACCGGGGAGCTGTTTTTT. Amino acid sequence: CASSVVAFANTGELFF.

The chain employs TRBV7-9 and TRBJ2-7, with D perhaps TRBD1 (5 bases). The CDR3 runs to 14 residues. The V and J ends lost 1 base and 7 bases respectively, with 14 bases between them. CDR1 and CDR2 from the germline V gene are SEHNR and FQNEAQ (reference sequence). Here the CDR3 reads CASSLEQGLVEQYF. CDR3 bases: TGTGCCAGCAGCTTAGAGCAGGGTTTGGTAGAGCAGTACTTC.

This clone has a handful of counts. This sequence joins TRBV5-1 and TRBJ1-2; 7 bases align to TRBD1. Trimming removed 0 bases from V and 4 bases from J; junction bases left unmatched: 6. The CDR3 runs to 15 residues. Germline CDR1 SGHRS, CDR2 YFSETQ. CDR3 sequence: CASSLGGQASYGYTF. CDR3 nucleotide sequence: TGCGCCAGCAGCTTGGGAGGACAGGCGAGCTATGGCTACACCTTC.

The chain carries TRBV28 and TRBJ2-7, with a weak D call TRBD2 (5 bases). Germline-derived CDR1 and CDR2 are MDHEN and SYDVKM. Trimming stripped 10 bases from V and 4 bases from J, with 11 bases between. There are 11 residues in the CDR3. The CDR3 nucleotides read TGTGCCACTTATTCGGGGTACGAGCAGTACTTC. It is translated as CATYSGYEQYF.

V usage is TRBV19 and J usage is TRBJ1-2, with TRBD1 matching 9 bases. Unmatched junction bases numbered 4, after V lost 0 bases and J lost 2 bases. Per germline, CDR1 LNHDA and CDR2 SQIVND (reference sequence). CDR3 length: 16 amino acids. The CDR3: CASSIERTGENYGYTF. The CDR3 nucleotides are TGTGCCAGTAGTATAGAGAGGACAGGGGAGAACTATGGCTACACCTTC.

J is TRBJ2-3 and V is TRBV6-5; 10 bases are shared with TRBD2. Germline lookup yields CDR1 MNHEY and CDR2 SVGAGI. V was pared by 2 bases and J by 3 bases, with 2 bases of the junction left unmatched. This CDR3 contains 15 residues. Here the CDR3 reads CASSYLAGVTDTQYF. The CDR3 DNA reads as TGTGCCAGCAGTTACCTAGCGGGAGTGACAGATACGCAGTATTTT.

This clone came up once. The chain couples TRBV7-2 to TRBJ1-2; 9 nucleotides line up with TRBD1. The trim removed 5 bases at V and 0 bases at J, leaving 4 bases unmatched. This CDR3 is 15 amino acids long. Germline-derived CDR1 and CDR2 are SGHTA and FQGNSA. The CDR3 protein is CASSIDRGANYGYTF. The CDR3 nucleotides read TGTGCCAGCAGCATCGACAGGGGGGCTAACTATGGCTACACCTTC. Variable domain in full (rest from reference TRBV7-2 and TRBJ1-2): GAGVSQSPSNKVTEKGKDVELRCDPISGHTALYWYRQSLGQGLEFLIYFQGNSAPDKSGLPSDRFSAERTGGSVSTLTIQRTQQEDSAVYLCASSIDRGANYGYTFGSGTRLTVV.

The table lists this clone with a count of one. The germline gene is not matched at one end of the junction; a read error may be the cause. Here the CDR3 reads CASGDSPAGELFF. The DNA for the CDR3 is TGTGCCAGCGGTGACTCCCCAGCCGGGGAGCTGTTTTTT. This sequence joins TRBV2 and TRBJ2-2; D unresolved. This CDR3 comprises 13 residues. Germline assignment: CDR1 SNHLY and CDR2 FYNNEI.

The rearrangement uses TRBV18 and TRBJ1-5, with D unresolved. Germline V gene lookup returns CDR1 KGHSH and CDR2 LQKENI. The CDR3 spans 15 residues. The V end was cut by 2 bases, the J end by 1 base, with 9 bases between. The CDR3 nucleotides are TGTGCCAGCTCACCATTGGGTTTGAGCAATCAGCCCCAGCATTTT. Amino acids: CASSPLGLSNQPQHF.

This clone came up once. The chain is built from TRBV30 and TRBJ1-5; 10 nucleotides match TRBD1. V dropped 3 bases and J dropped 5; count of bases not matched to a gene: 10. The germline CDR1 and CDR2 sequences are GTSNPN and SVGIG (reference sequence). This CDR3 spans 16 amino acids. CDR3 loop: CAWSWGDRGTYQPQHF. The CDR3 nucleotides are TGTGCCTGGAGCTGGGGGGACAGGGGCACTTATCAGCCCCAGCATTTT.

The chain couples TRBV29-1 to TRBJ1-1; D gene ambiguous. The ends were cut back, 2 bases at V and 11 bases at J, with 9 bases in the middle. Germline values: CDR1 SQVTM, CDR2 ANQGSEA. There are 10 residues in the CDR3. In DNA, the CDR3 is TGCAGCGTTGAACGCCAGTGGGCTTTCTTT. Protein sequence: CSVERQWAFF.

This chain joins TRBV6-1 and TRBJ2-7; either TRBD1 or TRBD2 may supply D (6 bases each). V shed 1 base and J shed 4 bases, with 14 bases lying between them. Germline-derived CDR1 and CDR2 are MNHNS and SASEGT. The length of the CDR3 is 15 residues. The CDR3 DNA follows: TGTGCCAGCAGTGAAGGGGGGGCCAGGCGGTACGAGCAGTACTTC. Its protein is CASSEGGARRYEQYF.

The chain uses TRBV19 and TRBJ2-3; D is perhaps TRBD1 or TRBD2 (5 bases each). Between the trimmed V and J ends, which lost 7 bases and 4 bases, there was a span of 12 bases. Looked up from germline, CDR1 is LNHDA and CDR2 is SQIVND (reference sequence). The CDR3 runs 13 residues. In DNA form, the CDR3 reads TGTGCCAGTACCAACCGAGGGGCAGATACGCAGTATTTT. Translating it yields CASTNRGADTQYF.

This chain connects TRBV27 to TRBJ2-7; perhaps TRBD2 as D (6 bases). The CDR3 covers 15 residues. V was trimmed by 5 bases and J by 5 bases, leaving 19 bases between them. Germline V gene sequence: CDR1 MNHEY, CDR2 SMNVEV (reference sequence). CDR3 loop: CASSPSIWGGDEQYF. The CDR3 DNA reads TGTGCCAGCAGTCCGTCCATTTGGGGAGGAGACGAGCAGTACTTC.

This chain joins TRBV25-1 and TRBJ1-1; tentative D call: TRBD1 (5 bases). The CDR3 loop spans 13 amino acids. CDR1 is MGHDK, CDR2 SYGVNS, per germline. Trimming took 3 bases from V and 10 from J, leaving 15 bases between them. CDR3 nucleotides: TGTGCCAGCAGTGAGTTAGGGGAATTGGTAGCTTTCTTT. It specifies CASSELGELVAFF.

The V call is TRBV7-2, the J call TRBJ2-7; D is perhaps TRBD2 (5 bases). Germline CDR1 is SGHTA and CDR2 is FQGNSA. The CDR3 loop spans 15 amino acids. The germline V and J ends were trimmed by 5 bases and 0 bases, with 14 bases remaining between them. The CDR3 loop is CASSQRVGSSYEQYF. CDR3 DNA sequence: TGTGCCAGCAGCCAGAGGGTGGGGAGCTCCTACGAGCAGTACTTC.

The V and J genes are TRBV18 and TRBJ1-5; 10 nucleotides line up with TRBD1. CDR3 length equals 15 residues. The germline V gene has CDR1 KGHSH and CDR2 LQKENI. The V and J ends lost 6 bases and 4 bases, in that order; junction bases with no gene match: 6. CDR3 sequence: CASSRGTGENQPQHF. CDR3 DNA sequence: TGTGCCAGCTCTCGCGGGACAGGGGAAAATCAGCCCCAGCATTTT.

This chain joins TRBV7-2 and TRBJ2-2; weak D call: TRBD2 (6 bases). Trimming shortened V by 2 bases and J by 4 bases, and 14 bases separated the two germline ends. The CDR3 contains 16 residues. The germline V gene encodes CDR1 SGHTA and CDR2 FQGNSA. CDR3 coding DNA: TGTGCCAGCAGCTTACCGGGAGCTCGGGGCACCGGGGAGCTGTTTTTT. Translation gives CASSLPGARGTGELFF.